These 26 T cell receptor beta chains originate from one sample sequenced in a study of CD8 T cells in ankylosing spondylitis. Study outcomes and limitations: A TCR beta motif of about eight highly homologous variants appeared characteristic of ankylosing spondylitis blood.

No antigens are known for them. TCRdb reanalysed the 5' RACE reads using MiXCR and keeps one entry per CDR3 protein. The sample lists around 94,000 distinct CDR3 sequences; about 9% were seen once. The source material was blood, either unsorted or a sorted T cell fraction (not recorded which). These TCRs come from a male donor with ankylosing spondylitis.

The genes are TRBV19 and TRBJ1-5; D possibly corresponds to TRBD1 (5 bases). The germline V and J ends were trimmed by 3 bases and 5 bases, with 11 bases remaining between them. The CDR3 totals 14 residues. CDR1 is LNHDA, CDR2 SQIVND, per germline (reference sequence). CDR3: CASSIRDGDQPQHF. The CDR3 DNA reads TGTGCCAGTAGTATCAGGGACGGGGATCAGCCCCAGCATTTT.

This clonotype occurred many times. The gene calls are TRBV12-3 or TRBV12-4 and TRBJ2-1; D not certain. Trimming removed 3 bases from V and 6 bases from J, with 6 bases in between. This CDR3 has 12 amino acids. The CDR3 loop is CASSLWGNEQFF. The CDR3, as DNA: TGTGCCAGCAGTTTGTGGGGCAATGAGCAGTTCTTC.

This clonotype was found many times. The rearrangement links TRBV12-3 or TRBV12-4 to TRBJ1-1; D might be TRBD1 (5 bases). The CDR3 is 15 amino acids. V was cut by 7 bases and J by 4 bases, with 19 bases left in between. The CDR3 nucleotides read TGTGCCAGCATCATCGGCCGACAGTGGGTCACTGAAGCTTTCTTT. Its protein is CASIIGRQWVTEAFF.

This clonotype was seen a handful of times. The J gene is TRBJ2-3, the V gene TRBV27, with D perhaps TRBD2 (5 bases). The germline V gene encodes CDR1 MNHEY and CDR2 SMNVEV (reference sequence). V lost 4 bases, J lost 5 bases, and 25 bases lay in between. The CDR3 sequence is 18 residues long. The CDR3 DNA follows: TGTGCCAGCAGTTCTCCCCGCGAGGGTTGGGTACGGGGAGATACGCAGTATTTT. Amino acid sequence: CASSSPREGWVRGDTQYF.

In its sample, this clonotype was seen many times. V is TRBV5-1 and J is TRBJ2-7, with 11 bases matching TRBD2. J gave up 3 bases and V 0 bases, and 2 bases lay outside the gene matches. CDR3 length: 15 amino acids. Germline V gives CDR1 SGHRS, CDR2 YFSETQ. The CDR3 bases are TGCGCCAGCAGCTTGGGACTAGCGGGATTCTACGAGCAGTACTTC. This codes for CASSLGLAGFYEQYF.

This clonotype was detected ten times or more. This chain joins TRBV10-2 and TRBJ2-3, with TRBD2 as a possible D gene (5 bases). Trimming cost V 2 bases and J 1 base, with 10 bases left between them. The germline CDR1 and CDR2 sequences are WSHSY and SAAADI. The CDR3 is made up of 15 amino acids. The CDR3 protein is CASSEELGRTDTQYF. CDR3 DNA sequence: TGCGCCAGCAGTGAGGAACTAGGACGCACAGATACGCAGTATTTT.

This clonotype was recorded many times. The J gene is TRBJ2-2, the V gene TRBV3-1; tentatively, D is TRBD1 (6 bases). Per germline, CDR1 LGHDT and CDR2 YNNKEL (reference sequence). The CDR3 consists of 15 residues. V lost 6 bases, J lost 1 base, and 12 bases lay in between. The CDR3 loop reads CASSMTGQNTGELFF. CDR3 nucleotides: TGTGCCAGCAGTATGACGGGACAGAACACCGGGGAGCTGTTTTTT. Full variable domain (missing parts from reference TRBV3-1 and TRBJ2-2): DTAVSQTPKYLVTQMGNDKSIKCEQNLGHDTMYWYKQDSKKFLKIMFSYNNKELIINETVPNRFSPKSPDKAHLNLHINSLELGDSAVYFCASSMTGQNTGELFFGEGSRLTVL.

This clonotype turned up a few times. The CDR3 coding sequence is TGTGCCAGCAGAAGAGAAAGTGGGGGCACCTACAATGAGCAGTTCTTC. Encoded protein: CASRRESGGTYNEQFF. The chain joins TRBV27 to TRBJ2-1, with D possibly TRBD1 on 6 matching bases. CDR3 size: 16 residues. Germline CDR1 reads MNHEY; CDR2 reads SMNVEV (reference sequence). The V gene lost 6 bases and the J gene lost 2 bases, with 17 bases spanning the gap.

This chain uses TRBV23-1 with TRBJ2-3; TRBD2 is a possible D gene (6 bases). TRBV23-1 carries the ORF label, with uncertain function. Trimming removed 6 bases from V and 0 bases from J, with 19 bases in between. CDR3 size: 17 residues. The chain's CDR3 is CASRPSGLSGSTDTQYF. Written as DNA, the CDR3 is TGCGCCAGCAGGCCCTCCGGACTAAGCGGAAGCACAGATACGCAGTATTTT.

J is TRBJ2-5 and V is TRBV7-7, with 9 bases that match TRBD2. With V trimmed by 4 bases and J by 1 base, 4 bases remained unmatched. CDR1 is SSHAT, CDR2 FNYEAQ, per germline (reference sequence). The CDR3 sequence is 15 residues long. CDR3 amino acids: CASSSGTSIQETQYF. The CDR3 bases are TGTGCCAGCAGCTCCGGGACTAGCATCCAAGAGACCCAGTACTTC.

This clonotype was picked up many times. V is TRBV5-1 and J is TRBJ2-1; D possibly matches TRBD1 or TRBD2 (5 bases each). The V gene lost 0 bases and the J gene lost 4 bases, with 11 bases spanning the gap. The CDR3 spans 15 residues. Germline loops: CDR1 SGHRS, CDR2 YFSETQ. The CDR3, as DNA: TGCGCCAGCAGCTTGGGCCAGGGAGTATACAATGAGCAGTTCTTC. Translated, it gives CASSLGQGVYNEQFF.

This clonotype was detected ten times or more. The chain recombines TRBV28 with TRBJ1-4; no firm D call. The CDR3 extends over 17 amino acids. Trimming shortened V by 7 bases and J by 3 bases, and 21 bases separated the two germline ends. Germline assignment: CDR1 MDHEN and CDR2 SYDVKM. The CDR3 spells CASTPRRGWDSNEKLFF. CDR3 nucleotide sequence: TGTGCCAGCACCCCACGGCGGGGATGGGATTCTAATGAAAAACTGTTTTTT.

The chain carries TRBV25-1 and TRBJ1-6; tentatively, D is TRBD1 (5 bases). The CDR3 length is 15 residues. V was clipped by 4 bases and J by 4 bases, with 11 bases between them. CDR1 is MGHDK, CDR2 SYGVNS, per germline. CDR3 sequence reads: CASSATRAYNSPLHF. CDR3 DNA sequence: TGTGCCAGCAGTGCCACCAGGGCGTATAATTCACCCCTCCACTTT.

This clonotype was observed many times. The V call is TRBV7-9, the J call TRBJ2-1; 7 nucleotides line up with TRBD1. Germline V CDR1 and CDR2: SEHNR, FQNEAQ (reference sequence). Germline trimming cut 1 base from V and 4 bases from J; bases unmatched to any gene: 7. This CDR3 region has 16 residues. CDR3 amino acids: CASSLGQGETYNEQFF. The CDR3, as DNA: TGTGCCAGCAGCTTAGGACAGGGAGAGACGTACAATGAGCAGTTCTTC.

The table lists this clonotype with many counts. The rearrangement joins TRBV27 to TRBJ2-1; D ambiguous. Germline CDR1 is MNHEY and CDR2 is SMNVEV (reference sequence). The V gene lost 0 bases and the J gene lost 8 bases, with 11 bases spanning the gap. CDR3 length: 14 amino acids. DNA of the CDR3: TGTGCCAGCAGTTTATCACATAGTAGAGATGAGCAGTTCTTC. Protein product: CASSLSHSRDEQFF.

This clonotype was counted only a few times. The chain links TRBV7-9 to TRBJ1-1; D is unresolved. Trimming cost V 5 bases and J 8 bases, with 21 bases left between them. The CDR3 extends over 15 amino acids. The germline gives CDR1 SEHNR, CDR2 FQNEAQ (reference sequence). The CDR3 spells CASSERDLQSVEAFF. CDR3 DNA: TGTGCCAGCAGCGAAAGGGATTTGCAAAGCGTGGAAGCTTTCTTT.

This clonotype was detected ten times or more. The V and J genes are TRBV13 and TRBJ2-2, with 9 positions matching TRBD2. This CDR3 comprises 16 residues. The ends lost 5 bases at V and 0 bases at J; junction bases unmatched: 4. CDR1 and CDR2 from the germline V gene are PRHDT and FYEKMQ (reference sequence). In nucleotides, the CDR3 is TGTGCCAGCAGCACCAGGACTAGCGCGAACACCGGGGAGCTGTTTTTT. It encodes CASSTRTSANTGELFF.

This clonotype appeared many times. V and J are TRBV10-3 and TRBJ2-3; 9 nucleotides line up with TRBD2. Germline CDR1 ENHRY, CDR2 SYGVKD. V dropped 3 bases and J dropped 6; count of bases not matched to a gene: 4. This CDR3 spans 14 amino acids. CDR3 amino acids: CAISDAGGTDTQYF. The CDR3 coding sequence is TGTGCCATCAGTGACGCGGGAGGGACTGATACGCAGTATTTT.

This clonotype came up a few times. CDR3 nucleotide sequence: TGTGCCAGCAGGGACAGGTGGGGCCACAATGAGCAGTTCTTC. It yields the protein CASRDRWGHNEQFF. The genes are TRBV12-3 or TRBV12-4 and TRBJ2-1; 7 bases align to TRBD1. The V gene end was trimmed by 6 bases and the J gene end by 5 bases; junction bases not matched to a gene: 7. The CDR3 totals 14 residues.

This clonotype was detected only a few times. The V gene is TRBV19, the J gene TRBJ2-1; D is possibly TRBD1 or TRBD2 (6 bases each). V lost 3 bases and J lost 9, with 18 bases in between. The germline gives CDR1 LNHDA, CDR2 SQIVND (reference sequence). The CDR3 extends over 15 amino acids. The CDR3 loop is CASSILEGDSAEQFF. For the CDR3, the DNA is TGTGCCAGTAGTATTCTGGAGGGGGATTCGGCTGAGCAGTTCTTC.

The chain has TRBV7-9 and TRBJ2-5, with D possibly matching TRBD1 (5 bases). The CDR3 covers 14 residues. Germline V gene sequence: CDR1 SEHNR, CDR2 FQNEAQ (reference sequence). The V end lost 5 bases, the J end lost 3 bases, and 13 bases lay between the germline ends. In DNA form, the CDR3 reads TGTGCCAGCAGCCCAATAAGGGGCGAAGAGACCCAGTACTTC. As protein: CASSPIRGEETQYF.

This clonotype was counted between two and nine times. The rearrangement joins TRBV29-1 to TRBJ1-2; D unresolved. This CDR3 has 11 amino acids. With 4 bases removed from V and 3 bases from J, the gap between germline ends came to 6 bases. The V gene's germline CDR1 is SQVTM and CDR2 ANQGSEA. The CDR3 coding sequence is TGCAGCGTTGGAGGCCACTATGGCTACACCTTC. Amino acid sequence: CSVGGHYGYTF.

This sequence joins TRBV19 and TRBJ2-1, with D hard to call. The CDR3 has 15 residues. Germline V CDR1 and CDR2: LNHDA, SQIVND (reference sequence). V dropped 9 bases and J dropped 0 bases, with 15 bases sitting between them. The CDR3 bases are TGTGCCAGCAATGTAAATCCCAGCTCCTACAATGAGCAGTTCTTC. Translated, it gives CASNVNPSSYNEQFF.

This clonotype was counted ten times or more. V usage is TRBV4-1 and J usage is TRBJ1-2, with 8 bases lining up with TRBD1. Germline V gene lookup returns CDR1 MGHRA and CDR2 YSYEKL. This CDR3 spans 15 amino acids. Germline trimming cut 3 bases from V and 4 bases from J; bases unmatched to any gene: 7. CDR3 bases: TGCGCCAGCAGCCAGGGCGGTGGGACAGGCTATGGCTACACCTTC. Protein product: CASSQGGGTGYGYTF.

There are a few counts of this clonotype. The chain combines TRBV30 with TRBJ2-7, with D tentatively TRBD2 (6 bases). Trimming removed 2 bases at V and 3 bases at J, with 8 bases between. The CDR3 runs to 12 residues. The germline gives CDR1 GTSNPN, CDR2 SVGIG (reference sequence). CDR3 protein: CAWSWGDYEQYF. The CDR3 nucleotides are TGTGCCTGGAGTTGGGGGGACTACGAGCAGTACTTC.

In its sample, this clonotype was seen many times. The chain recombines TRBV20-1 with TRBJ1-5, with D unclear. This CDR3 comprises 13 residues. Germline-derived CDR1 and CDR2 are DFQATT and SNEGSKA (reference sequence). The germline V and J ends were trimmed by 3 bases and 3 bases, with 9 bases remaining between them. In nucleotides, the CDR3 is TGCAGTGCTAGGGGTCCTTACAATCAGCCCCAGCATTTT. It translates to CSARGPYNQPQHF.